This entry lists 21 T cell receptor beta chains sequenced from one sample in a study of post-analysis software for immune sequencing data. The TCR beta cDNA libraries carried unique molecular identifiers. Each CDR3 protein is one row after TCRdb ran MiXCR on the PCR reads. Of 450,000 to 650,000 distinct CDR3 sequences listed, 44% were seen once; the top ten hold under 2%. Their antigen targets remain unknown. General observations from the study: TRBV segments more frequent in patients than in controls numbered about five and included TRBV5-6, TRBV5-1 and TRBV20-1.

Source material: blood. These receptors originate from a girl between 10 and 17 years old with multiple sclerosis.

The CDR3 loop reads CSAPTLPGANVLTF. DNA of the CDR3: TGCAGTGCTCCAACTCTCCCTGGGGCCAACGTCCTGACTTTC. The chain has TRBV20-1 and TRBJ2-6; D remains ambiguous. Trimming pared 5 bases from V and 2 bases from J, leaving 10 bases between. Germline CDR1 reads DFQATT; CDR2 reads SNEGSKA (reference sequence). There are 14 residues in the CDR3.

The CDR3, as DNA: TGTGCCAGCAGTTACTCGACTATCTCACCCCTCCACTTT. Amino acids: CASSYSTISPLHF. The chain employs TRBV6-5 and TRBJ1-6, with no clear D. The germline V and J ends were trimmed by 0 bases and 10 bases, with 7 bases remaining between them. The germline CDR1 and CDR2 sequences are MNHEY and SVGAGI. The CDR3 length is 13 residues.

The chain joins TRBV5-1 to TRBJ2-3, with D perhaps TRBD1 (6 bases). CDR1 SGHRS and CDR2 YFSETQ come from the germline V gene. V shed 4 bases and J shed 3 bases, with 18 bases lying between them. The CDR3 has 16 amino acids. DNA of the CDR3: TGCGCCAGCAGCCTTACACCAGGGGCTCGGACAGATACGCAGTATTTT. This encodes CASSLTPGARTDTQYF.

This clonotype was counted many times. The rearrangement joins TRBV7-8 to TRBJ2-1; unclear D gene. V lost 5 bases and J lost 6, with 2 bases in between. The germline gives CDR1 SGHVS, CDR2 FQNEAQ. The CDR3 is made up of 10 amino acids. CDR3: CASSPNEQFF. The CDR3 coding sequence is TGTGCCAGCAGCCCCAATGAGCAGTTCTTC.

The table lists this clonotype with a few counts. J is TRBJ2-4 and V is TRBV6-2 or TRBV6-3, with TRBD2 as a possible D gene (6 bases). The J call may be wrong; the DNA end is better matched by TRBJ2-7. The CDR3 contains 15 residues. CDR1 is MNHEY and CDR2 is SVGEGT in the germline V gene. The DNA of the CDR3 is TGTGCCAGCCACGCAGGACCGGGACTCCCCTACGAGCAGTACTTC. As protein: CASHAGPGLPYEQYF.

The sample holds many counts of this clonotype. This chain joins TRBV29-1 and TRBJ2-5, with a possible D match to TRBD1 (5 bases). The CDR3 is 12 amino acids. CDR1 and CDR2 (germline): SQVTM, ANQGSEA. The V end was cut by 2 bases, the J end by 7 bases, with 11 bases between. The CDR3 protein is CSVEQGGGTQYF. CDR3 in DNA: TGCAGCGTTGAACAGGGCGGTGGGACCCAGTACTTC.

This clonotype was seen a handful of times. V is TRBV4-2 and J is TRBJ1-5; a possible D gene is TRBD1 (6 bases). This CDR3 has 13 amino acids. V was shortened by 6 bases and J by 1 base, with 7 bases between the two germline ends. In germline, CDR1 is LGHNA, CDR2 YNFKEQ. CDR3 region: CASRGASNQPQHF. CDR3 nucleotide sequence: TGTGCCAGCAGGGGGGCCAGCAATCAGCCCCAGCATTTT.

This clonotype showed up just a few times. The V call is TRBV4-1, the J call TRBJ2-3; D is unresolved. V lost 1 base, J lost 5 bases, and 10 bases lay in between. The CDR3 has 14 amino acids. Germline CDR1 and CDR2: MGHRA and YSYEKL. This CDR3 is CASSQATRLDTQYF. In DNA, the CDR3 is TGCGCCAGCAGCCAAGCGACAAGATTAGATACGCAGTATTTT.

The chain has TRBV12-3 or TRBV12-4 and TRBJ1-2, with unresolved D. V gave up 5 bases and J gave up 6 bases, with 13 bases separating them. This CDR3 region has 13 residues. The CDR3 is CASSKTPLNGYTF. Here the CDR3 DNA reads TGTGCCAGCAGTAAAACCCCCTTAAATGGCTACACCTTC.

The chain links TRBV20-1 to TRBJ1-2; 7 bases fit TRBD1. This CDR3 contains 12 residues. CDR1 is DFQATT and CDR2 is SNEGSKA in the germline V gene (reference sequence). The CDR3 region is CRVRGGDHGYTF. DNA of the CDR3: TGCAGGGTCAGGGGGGGGGACCATGGCTACACCTTC.

The gene calls are TRBV9 and TRBJ2-4; no reliable D call. Near its end, the DNA agrees better with TRBJ2-5, so the J call may be wrong. Germline-derived CDR1 and CDR2 are SGDLS and YYNGEE. The CDR3 runs to 13 residues. The CDR3 region is CASSVGIQETQYF. For the CDR3, the DNA is TGTGCCAGCAGCGTAGGGATCCAAGAGACCCAGTACTTC.

The rearrangement links TRBV24-1 to TRBJ2-5, with D uncertain. The J call may be mistaken, given a closer DNA end match to TRBJ2-7. The CDR3 is made up of 10 amino acids. Germline-derived CDR1 and CDR2 are KGHDR and SFDVKD. CDR3: CALAGYEQYF. The CDR3, as DNA: TGTGCCTTGGCAGGCTACGAGCAGTACTTC.

This clonotype appeared a few times. J is TRBJ1-2 and V is TRBV4-1; the D is unclear. The CDR3 is 15 amino acids. Trimming left V 4 bases short and J 2 bases short, with 14 bases between. Germline CDR1 and CDR2: MGHRA and YSYEKL. The CDR3 is CASSLGRAGNYGYTF. The CDR3 DNA reads TGCGCCAGCAGCCTCGGTCGGGCGGGGAACTATGGCTACACCTTC.

The chain has TRBV12-3 or TRBV12-4 and TRBJ2-1; D not resolved. Deletions cut 3 bases from V and 0 bases from J, with 12 bases between. This CDR3 has 16 residues. This CDR3 is CASSFWRTSSYNEQFF. For the CDR3, the DNA is TGTGCCAGCAGTTTTTGGCGGACCAGCTCCTACAATGAGCAGTTCTTC.

The rearrangement joins TRBV12-3 or TRBV12-4 to TRBJ2-7; no reliable D call. The CDR3 runs to 14 residues. V dropped 3 bases and J dropped 2 bases, with 11 bases sitting between them. The CDR3 DNA reads as TGTGCCAGCAGTTTCGCCCAGCCCCCCTACGAGCAGTACTTC. Protein: CASSFAQPPYEQYF.

This clonotype turned up a few times. This chain joins TRBV12-3 or TRBV12-4 and TRBJ1-2; TRBD1 agrees at 8 bases. Germline trimming cut 4 bases from V and 3 bases from J; bases unmatched to any gene: 7. This CDR3 has 15 amino acids. The CDR3 nucleotides read TGTGCCAGCAGTTCATCAGGACAGGGACACTATGGCTACACCTTC. The encoded protein is CASSSSGQGHYGYTF.

In this sample, this clonotype turned up once. The rearrangement uses TRBV12-3 or TRBV12-4 and TRBJ1-2; 7 nucleotides line up with TRBD1. There are 14 residues in the CDR3. The V segment lost 7 bases and the J segment 2 bases; nucleotides outside the gene matches: 7. CDR3 protein: CASTPGQKNYGYTF. For the CDR3, the DNA is TGTGCCAGCACGCCGGGACAGAAGAACTATGGCTACACCTTC.

This clonotype has more than one count but fewer than ten. The V gene is TRBV29-1, the J gene TRBJ1-1; D is uncertain. This CDR3 comprises 12 residues. Germline CDR1 reads SQVTM; CDR2 reads ANQGSEA. V was trimmed by 4 bases and J by 1 base, leaving 7 bases between them. CDR3 sequence reads: CSVAGWNTEAFF. CDR3 coding DNA: TGCAGCGTTGCGGGGTGGAACACTGAAGCTTTCTTT.

This clonotype occurred a few times. The V gene is TRBV7-9, the J gene TRBJ2-1; 13 bases map to TRBD2. Germline CDR1 is SEHNR and CDR2 is FQNEAQ (reference sequence). With 4 bases clipped from V and 0 bases from J, the junction kept 12 bases outside the gene matches. This CDR3 spans 20 amino acids. Here the CDR3 DNA reads TGTGCCAGCAGCTCTAGACTAGCGGGGGGACACAAGTCCTCCTACAATGAGCAGTTCTTC. It is translated as CASSSRLAGGHKSSYNEQFF. The variable domain in full, with the rest retrieved from reference TRBV7-9 and TRBJ2-1, is DTGVSQNPRHKITKRGQNVTFRCDPISEHNRLYWYRQTLGQGPEFLTYFQNEAQLEKSRLLSDRFSAERPKGSFSTLEIQRTEQGDSAMYLCASSSRLAGGHKSSYNEQFFGPGTRLTVL.

The chain combines TRBV3-1 with TRBJ2-4; D ambiguous. Germline loops: CDR1 LGHDT, CDR2 YNNKEL (reference sequence). Trimming shortened V by 0 bases and J by 0 bases, and 12 bases separated the two germline ends. This CDR3 spans 17 amino acids. Here the CDR3 reads CASSQDLGSEAKNIQYF. In DNA, the CDR3 is TGTGCCAGCAGCCAAGATCTTGGGTCCGAAGCCAAAAACATTCAGTACTTC.

Points on this clonotype: One end of the junction varies from germline; a read error may be responsible. This chain connects TRBV12-3 or TRBV12-4 to TRBJ2-3; possible D gene TRBD1, 6 bases. The CDR3 covers 14 residues. CDR3 in amino acids: CASSPRGGGDTEYF. In nucleotides, the CDR3 is TGTGCCAGCAGCCCCAGGGGTGGGGGAGATACGGAGTATTTT.